This is a list of T cell receptor beta chains from one sample in a study of OX40 agonist ivuxolimab in advanced cancers. TCRdb keeps only in-frame clones here, not all; method: immunoSEQ multiplex PCR. The sample includes some 33,000 clones, about 73% seen only once; the top ten take approximately 13%. The sequenced sample was CD4+ or CD8+ T cells sorted from blood, obtained in a trial of the OX40 agonist ivuxolimab. These receptors came from an adult with an advanced solid tumor such as melanoma, head and neck, liver or kidney cancer. CDR3s include the opening cysteine and the closing phenylalanine or tryptophan. The D gene is left open where the match is weak. Where a row states a size, it is once, few, many or the class of an expanded clone; other rows omit it.

d_call	v_call	j_call	clone_size	cdr3_nt	cdr3_aa
TRBD2	TRBV6-1	TRBJ2-1	-	TGTGCCAGCAGTAGCGGGGGGCAGGGCAATGAGCAGTTCTTC	CASSSGGQGNEQFF
-	TRBV10-1	TRBJ1-1	-	TGCGCCAGCGAACGAGGCCGATGGAACACTGAAGCTTTCTTT	CASERGRWNTEAFF
-	TRBV19	TRBJ2-2	-	TGTGCCAGTAGTCCTTGGACTACGAACACCGGGGAGCTGTTTTTT	CASSPWTTNTGELFF
-	TRBV5-4	TRBJ2-4	-	TGTGCCAGCAGCTTGAAAGGGCGGCACATTCAGTACTTC	CASSLKGRHIQYF
-	TRBV5-4	TRBJ1-6	-	TGTGCCAGCAGCCCGGCCCGGAATTCACCCCTCCACTTT	CASSPARNSPLHF
-	TRBV7-2	TRBJ1-2	few	TGTGCCAGCAGCTTAAGTACGGGCTACACCTTC	CASSLSTGYTF
TRBD1	TRBV18	TRBJ1-4	few	TGTGCCAGCTCACGAAGTCCGAGACAGGGCGAAAAACTGTTTTTT	CASSRSPRQGEKLFF
-	TRBV5-1	TRBJ1-3	-	TGCGCCAGCAGCTTAGGGGATTATGGAAACACCATATATTTT	CASSLGDYGNTIYF
TRBD1	TRBV2	TRBJ1-3	-	TGTGCCAGCAGTTTTGGACAGGCGAGCTCTGGAAACACCATATATTTT	CASSFGQASSGNTIYF
-	TRBV30	TRBJ1-2	medium-sized	TGTGCCTGGAGTCTGGTTTTCGGGAATGGCTACACCTTC	CAWSLVFGNGYTF
-	TRBV5-1	TRBJ1-6	-	TGCGCCAGCAGCTTGGGTGGCGAGGGGGGAAATTCACCCCTCCACTTT	CASSLGGEGGNSPLHF
-	TRBV4-1	TRBJ1-2	-	TGCGCCAGCAGCCAAGAGAGGGGACGAGGGGGTTGGGATACCTTC	CASSQERGRGGWDTF
-	TRBV7-9	TRBJ1-1	-	TGTGCCAGCAGCTCAGATGGACGGACAACTGAAGCTTTCTTT	CASSSDGRTTEAFF
-	TRBV21-1	TRBJ2-7	-	TGTGCCAGCAGCGGAGGGACAGAGAGATCCTACGAGCAGTACTTC	CASSGGTERSYEQYF
TRBD1	TRBV5-4	TRBJ2-2	-	TGTGCCAGCAGCTCTTTTTCCGGGACAGCGAACACCGGGGAGCTGTTTTTT	CASSSFSGTANTGELFF
-	TRBV25-1	TRBJ2-5	-	TGTGCCAGCAGCCCGAGATTCAGGGTTGGGGGAGAGACCCAGTACTTC	CASSPRFRVGGETQYF
-	TRBV7-2	TRBJ2-4	-	TGTGCCAGCAGCCCTCACAAGGCCGCCAAAAACATTCAGTACTTC	CASSPHKAAKNIQYF